The entry below describes one TCR beta chain. The antigen remains unidentified. V dropped 5 bases and J dropped 6 bases, with 10 bases sitting between them. CDR3 length equals 13 residues. From germline, CDR1 is SGHAT and CDR2 FQNNGV. Profiled with immunoSEQ multiplex PCR; TCRdb holds only in-frame clones, not every one. The sample holds some 14,000 clones, around 80% seen once. This sample stems from a study of CD4+ T cells in melanoma. Study-level findings and limits: Diverse differentiation states were reported for melanoma neoantigen-specific CD4+ T cells.

This chain uses TRBV11-2 with TRBJ1-4, with a tentative D call TRBD1 (6 bases). Sequencing was carried out using cells from a culture (not recorded whether cultured in vitro). The receptor was isolated from a human donor with melanoma. The CDR3 reads CASSDRQDEKLFF. The CDR3 nucleotides read TGTGCCAGCAGCGACCGACAGGATGAAAAACTGTTTTTT.